This TCR beta chain was identified during a study of T cells in Graves' hyperthyroidism and ophthalmopathy (dated by TCRdb to the late 2010s). Describing the broader study: Peripheral blood samples were taken at initial diagnosis, before any treatment was given. TCR V-J signatures able to tell the groups apart were searched for in a discovery cohort of about a hundred patients, of whom under 45 had Graves' ophthalmopathy and 55 to 65 had stable Graves' hyperthyroidism. Prospective prediction of ophthalmopathy was tested in an independent validation cohort of 18 hyperthyroidism patients and approximately 17 patients who later progressed to ophthalmopathy. The approximately 98 discovery patients were randomly divided into training and test sets at a 7:3 ratio. In addition, the study compared T-cell repertoires in thyroid tissue and in blood from 6 or 7 Graves' hyperthyroidism patients. Following sampling, methimazole starting at 30 mg daily was given to hyperthyroidism patients, and high-dose intravenous methylprednisolone was given to ophthalmopathy patients. The paper describes TCR Vbeta CDR3 sequencing of some 130 peripheral blood samples, made up of about 40 ophthalmopathy patients, around 73 hyperthyroidism patients and about 17 progressor patients.

With respect to this clonotype: What antigen it recognizes has not been identified. Base qualities are not recorded, but no much larger clone differs from it by a single base.

The TCR beta CDR3 regions were amplified from the RNA transcripts. A first-round RT-PCR of the TCR CDR3 used the HTBI primer set with the Qiagen OneStep RT-PCR kit. Libraries were constructed in a second round of multiplex PCR, after which size selection and purification were carried out. Paired-end sequencing of the libraries was performed with 100 bp reads on an Illumina HiSeq2000. The original methods were these. Raw data were processed with SOAPnuke, discarding reads with adapters, uncalled bases, mean Phred below 15, or no exact constant-primer or identifier match. High-quality paired reads were merged using COPE v1.2.5, and each unique nucleotide sequence was defined as a clonotype. Clonotypes were aligned to IMGT TRBV, TRBD and TRBJ reference segments using MiTCR v1.1. The analysis included only V-J combinations with a frequency above 0.0001, which together covered 98% to 99.2% of the repertoires. The TCS score was defined as F50 (clonal expansion) divided by E x V (chaos), with BLOSUM62-based TCRdist calculated between CDR3 peptides within each V-J. Welch's t-statistics and random forest reduced roughly 530 V-J features to about 12, which were used in a naive Bayes classifier (R e1071). The similarity between thyroid and blood repertoires was quantified using the Morisita-Horn index. Using fastp trimming at Q25 and MiXCR clonotype assembly, TCRdb reanalyzed the public sequencing data and kept in-frame beta chains. A single entry per CDR3 protein holds the most common genes and DNA from its merged rows. V and J calls and clone size were set by TCRdb, not the authors. This sample has 800,000 or so distinct CDR3 sequences in its table, and 38% of those were observed once. The ten largest clones add up to 7.5% to 9.5% of the sample.

Spanning cysteine to phenylalanine, the CDR3 consists of 15 amino acids. Only the CDR3 DNA is retained, 45 bases long and in frame from the first base. V is trimmed back by 4 bases and J by 5 bases, and the junction contains 6 bases that no gene match accounts for. Based on the germline V gene, the CDR1 and CDR2 sequences are SGHTA and FQGNSA. Study-level results and caveats: Sample size was not statistically predetermined, and blinding of investigators to group allocation was not performed. In cross-validation, a model built on a 13 V-J signature told ophthalmopathy apart from stable hyperthyroidism with 85% to 90% sensitivity and about 81% specificity, and in testing the same model reached 80%/75%. In validation, the model predicted progression to ophthalmopathy a median of roughly 6.2 months before onset, with approximately 71% sensitivity and roughly 73% specificity. Most expanded thyroid clonotypes (frequency above 0.001) were also found in blood, which suggests that blood repertoires may mirror thyroid immune responses.

Stable Graves' hyperthyroidism was defined as no progression to ophthalmopathy during 18 months of follow-up. Hyperthyroidism patients were newly diagnosed, with disease duration under 2 months, and aged 18 to 65 years. Any patient with an uncontrolled infection, another autoimmune disease, pregnancy or lactation was excluded. Clinical symptoms, serum thyroxine and TRAb, thyroid ultrasound, and orbital computed tomography formed the basis for the diagnoses. PBMCs were isolated from approximately 10 ml of fresh peripheral blood by Ficoll-Paque density gradient centrifugation. Trizol reagent was used to extract total RNA, and RNA quality was then checked on an Agilent 2100 Bioanalyzer.

The material sequenced was blood. The chain couples TRBV7-2 to TRBJ2-1; TRBD2 fits 9 bases in the junction. This receptor was taken from a man younger than 35 with Graves' hyperthyroidism. The CDR3 corresponds to CASSSSGGWDNEQFF. The nucleotides read TGTGCCAGCAGCTCGAGCGGGGGGTGGGACAATGAGCAGTTCTTC.